The clone carrying this T cell receptor beta chain was observed many times. The data are from a study of T cells in Graves' hyperthyroidism and ophthalmopathy. Template material for amplifying TCR beta CDR3 regions consisted of RNA transcripts. Initially, a first-round RT-PCR of the TCR CDR3 employed the HTBI primer set. TCRdb recomputed calls from the multiplex PCR reads with MiXCR, one row per CDR3 protein. Of fewer than 700,000 distinct CDR3 sequences listed, 17% are singletons. This receptor was taken from a woman under 30 with Graves' ophthalmopathy. Specimen: blood.

CDR3 loop: CASSLDSWDGGPYEQYF. The DNA for the CDR3 is TGTGCCAGCAGCTTAGATAGTTGGGACGGGGGCCCCTACGAGCAGTACTTC. The rearrangement uses TRBV11-2 and TRBJ2-7; D possibly uses TRBD1 or TRBD2 (6 bases each). Trimming shortened V by 0 bases and J by 2 bases, and 17 bases separated the two germline ends. The germline CDR1 and CDR2 sequences are SGHAT and FQNNGV. There are 17 residues in the CDR3.